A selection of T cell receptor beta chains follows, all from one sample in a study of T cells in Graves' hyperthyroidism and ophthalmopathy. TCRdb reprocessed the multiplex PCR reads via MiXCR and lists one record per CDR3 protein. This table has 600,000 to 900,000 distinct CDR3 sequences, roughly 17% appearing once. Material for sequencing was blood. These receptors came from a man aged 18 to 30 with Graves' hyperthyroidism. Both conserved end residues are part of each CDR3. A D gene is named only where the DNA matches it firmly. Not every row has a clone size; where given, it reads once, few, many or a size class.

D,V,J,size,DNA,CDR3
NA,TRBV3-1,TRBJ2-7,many,TGTGCCAGCAGCCAAGCCACAGTGATCAACTACGAGCAGTACTTC,CASSQATVINYEQYF
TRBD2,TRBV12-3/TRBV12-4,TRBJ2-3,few,TGTGCCAGCAGTACCGGGACTAGCGGGACGAAGAGGACAGATACGCAGTATTTT,CASSTGTSGTKRTDTQYF
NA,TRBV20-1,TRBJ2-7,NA,TGCAGTGCTGAGGGAGCAAGCTCCTACGAGCAGTACTTC,CSAEGASSYEQYF
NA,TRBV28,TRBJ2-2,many,TGTGCCAGCAGTTTCCCTCCAGCAGGCGCGAACACCGGGGAGCTGTTTTTT,CASSFPPAGANTGELFF
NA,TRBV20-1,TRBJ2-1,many,TGCAGTGCTAAGGGCAGGGAAAGAGAGCAGTTCTTC,CSAKGREREQFF
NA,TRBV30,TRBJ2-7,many,TGTGCCTGGAGTGGGGGTGTAACAGGGAGAGGAACCTACGAGCAGTACTTC,CAWSGGVTGRGTYEQYF
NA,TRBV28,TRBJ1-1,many,TGTGCCAGCGAGGCAGACTACATGAACACTGAAGCTTTCTTT,CASEADYMNTEAFF
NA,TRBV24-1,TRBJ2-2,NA,TGTGCCACCAGTGAACTCGGACTAAACGCGAACACCGGGGAGCTGTTTTTT,CATSELGLNANTGELFF
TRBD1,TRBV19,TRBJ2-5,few,TGTGCCAGTAGTATCAAGGGACAGCCTGGGGGAGAGACCCAGTACTTC,CASSIKGQPGGETQYF
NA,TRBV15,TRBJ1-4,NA,TGTGCCACCAGCAGAGTGAACAGCCTTAATGAAAAACTGTTTTTT,CATSRVNSLNEKLFF
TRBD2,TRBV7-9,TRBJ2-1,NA,TGCGCCAGCAGCTTGGAAGCTAGCGGGAACAATGAGCAGTTCTTC,CASSLEASGNNEQFF
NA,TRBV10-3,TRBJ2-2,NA,TGTGCCATCACCCACCAAGATGGGGCCGGGGAGCTGTTTTTT,CAITHQDGAGELFF
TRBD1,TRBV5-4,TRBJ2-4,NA,TGTGCCAGCAGCTTGGCCGGGGGACAGGGAAACATTCAGTACTTC,CASSLAGGQGNIQYF
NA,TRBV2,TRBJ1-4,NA,TGTGCCAGCAACCCAGGGGTGACTAATGAAAAACTGTTTTTT,CASNPGVTNEKLFF
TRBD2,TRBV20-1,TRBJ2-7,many,TGCAGTGCTGCGGGACTAGCGGGAGACGAGCAGTACTTC,CSAAGLAGDEQYF
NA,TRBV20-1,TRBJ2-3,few,TGCAGTGCTCCCGGACGCACAGATACGCAGTATTTT,CSAPGRTDTQYF
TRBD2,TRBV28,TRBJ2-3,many,TGTGCCAGCAGTTCCTGGGGGGGTGCCCCAGATACGCAGTATTTT,CASSSWGGAPDTQYF
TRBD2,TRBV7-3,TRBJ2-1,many,TGTGCCAGCAGATTAGCGGGAGTGGGGCAGTTCTTC,CASRLAGVGQFF
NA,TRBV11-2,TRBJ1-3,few,TGTGCCAGCAGCTTAGACTTTGGAGGAAACACCATATATTTT,CASSLDFGGNTIYF
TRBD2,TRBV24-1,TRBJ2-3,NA,TGTGCCGCCAGTGATTCCCCTTTACTAGCGGGAGACGCAGATACGCAGTATTTT,CAASDSPLLAGDADTQYF
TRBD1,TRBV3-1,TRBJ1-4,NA,TGTGCCAGCAGCCAGGGACAGGGGAATGAAAAACTGTTTTTT,CASSQGQGNEKLFF
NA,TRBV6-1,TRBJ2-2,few,TGTGCCAGCAGTTATCTAGCAGACACCGGGGAGCTGTTTTTT,CASSYLADTGELFF
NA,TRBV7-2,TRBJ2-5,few,TGTGCCAGCTGTCCGCAGGTCGCGCCACGGGAGACCCAGTACTTC,CASCPQVAPRETQYF
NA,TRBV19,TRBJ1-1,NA,TGTGCCAGTAGTATAGGAATGAACACTGAAGCTTTCTTT,CASSIGMNTEAFF
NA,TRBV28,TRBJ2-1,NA,TGTGCCAGCAGCACAAGGTCTGGGAATGAGCAGTTCTTC,CASSTRSGNEQFF
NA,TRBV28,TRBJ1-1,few,TGTGCCAGCAGTCCGCTGGGGGTTCGGAACACTGAAGCTTTCTTT,CASSPLGVRNTEAFF
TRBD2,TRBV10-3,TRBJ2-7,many,TGTGCCATTTCAGCCCCCGGGGGGGGCTACGAGCAGTACTTC,CAISAPGGGYEQYF
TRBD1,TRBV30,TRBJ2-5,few,TGTGCCTGGAGCAGGGGGCTCATAAAAGAGACCCAGTACTTC,CAWSRGLIKETQYF
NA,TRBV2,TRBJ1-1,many,TGTGCCAGCAGTGAGCAGCCGAACACTGAAGCTTTCTTT,CASSEQPNTEAFF
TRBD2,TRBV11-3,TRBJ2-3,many,TGTGCCAGCAGCGTTAGACTAGCGGGAGGTTTGAATACGCAGTATTTT,CASSVRLAGGLNTQYF
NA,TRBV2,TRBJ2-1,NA,TGTGCCAGCAGTGTGGCCACTTCGAGCTCCTACAATGAGCAGTTCTTC,CASSVATSSSYNEQFF
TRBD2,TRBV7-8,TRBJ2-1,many,TGTGCCAGCAGCTTAGTTCTGGCGGGAGCCTACAATGAGCAGTTCTTC,CASSLVLAGAYNEQFF
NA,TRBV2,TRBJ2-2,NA,TGTGCCACCACAGCCGAGGGACACCTGAACACCGGGGAGCTGTTTTTT,CATTAEGHLNTGELFF
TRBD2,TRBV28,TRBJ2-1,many,TGTGCCAGCAGTAATAGCGGGAGGGCGGATGGGTTCTTC,CASSNSGRADGFF
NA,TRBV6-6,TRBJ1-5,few,TGTGCCAGCAGTTACCAAAGATCCAATCAGCCCCAGCATTTT,CASSYQRSNQPQHF
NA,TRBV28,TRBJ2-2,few,TGTGCCAGCAGTTTAATACGGCCGAACACCGGGGAGCTGTTTTTT,CASSLIRPNTGELFF
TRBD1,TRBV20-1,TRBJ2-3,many,TGCAGTGCTAGACCGGGACAGAGAACAGATACGCAGTATTTT,CSARPGQRTDTQYF
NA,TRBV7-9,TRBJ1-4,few,TGTGCCAGCAGCTTAGAAGTGGCAACTAATGAAAAACTGTTTTTT,CASSLEVATNEKLFF
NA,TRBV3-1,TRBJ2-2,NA,TGTGCCAGCAGCCAATTTCTGGTGGCCGGGGAGCTGTTTTTT,CASSQFLVAGELFF
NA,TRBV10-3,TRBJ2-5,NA,TGTGCCATCAGTGCTGGGGGGAACCAAGAGACCCAGTACTTC,CAISAGGNQETQYF
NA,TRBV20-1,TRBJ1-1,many,TGCAGTGCTAACAGCCCGGCGAACACTGAAGCTTTCTTT,CSANSPANTEAFF
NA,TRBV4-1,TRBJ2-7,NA,TGCGCCAGCAGCCAAGATCGCAGGATGGCCTGGGGGTGGGAGCAGTACTTC,CASSQDRRMAWGWEQYF
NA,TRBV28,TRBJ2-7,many,TGTGCCAGCAGTGATTCGAATTTCTACGAGCAGTACTTC,CASSDSNFYEQYF